What follows are 30 T cell receptor beta chains derived from one specimen sequenced in a study of post-analysis software for immune sequencing data. General study results and limits: Patients showed TRBV5-6, TRBV5-1 and TRBV20-1 among 4 or 5 TRBV segments more frequent than in controls.

The antigens for these receptors are not known. Unique molecular identifiers were present in the TCR beta cDNA libraries. TCRdb analysed the PCR reads with MiXCR anew, one entry per CDR3 protein. Here the sample spans around 770,000 distinct CDR3 sequences, around 42% being singletons. Sample: blood. These receptors were obtained from a girl aged 10-17 years with multiple sclerosis.

Only a few counts were recorded for this clonotype. This chain connects TRBV6-5 to TRBJ2-1, with D tentatively TRBD2 (6 bases). Germline CDR1 is MNHEY and CDR2 is SVGAGI. Trimming shortened V by 2 bases and J by 4 bases, and 18 bases separated the two germline ends. The CDR3 sequence is 17 residues long. The CDR3 DNA is TGTGCCAGCAGTTACGATTATCGGGGGATGGGGTACAATGAGCAGTTCTTC. The encoded protein is CASSYDYRGMGYNEQFF.

This chain joins TRBV10-3 and TRBJ1-4, with 8 nucleotides matching TRBD1. The CDR3 consists of 12 residues. Germline CDR1 reads ENHRY; CDR2 reads SYGVKD. Trimming cost V 6 bases and J 7 bases; bases outside gene matches: 1. CDR3 protein: CAIRDRAEKLFF. In DNA, the CDR3 is TGTGCCATCAGGGACAGGGCTGAAAAACTGTTTTTT.

CDR3 region: CASGDYKNIQYF. CDR3 DNA: TGTGCCAGCGGGGACTACAAAAACATTCAGTACTTC. The chain joins TRBV7-9 to TRBJ2-4, with 7 positions matching TRBD2. After removal of 8 bases from V and 3 bases from J, the junction contained 1 base not matched to a gene. The germline V gene encodes CDR1 SEHNR and CDR2 FQNEAQ (reference sequence). The CDR3 is 12 residues long.

This chain links TRBV19 with TRBJ1-2; TRBD1 might be the D (5 bases). CDR3 length: 13 amino acids. Germline CDR1 and CDR2: LNHDA and SQIVND (reference sequence). The V gene lost 6 bases and the J gene lost 7 bases, with 15 bases spanning the gap. The CDR3 loop is CASRGADLGGYTF. CDR3 coding DNA: TGTGCCAGTAGAGGGGCCGATCTCGGTGGCTACACCTTC. Full variable domain (rest looked up from reference TRBV19 and TRBJ1-2): DGGITQSPKYLFRKEGQNVTLSCEQNLNHDAMYWYRQDPGQGLRLIYYSQIVNDFQKGDIAEGYSVSREKKESFPLTVTSAQKNPTAFYLCASRGADLGGYTFGSGTRLTVV.

This clonotype appeared a few times. The chain joins TRBV5-6 to TRBJ2-7; TRBD2 aligns across 7 bases. Germline V gene lookup returns CDR1 SGHDT and CDR2 YYEEEE. V gave up 0 bases and J gave up 2 bases; unmatched junction bases: 5. This CDR3 has 15 residues. This CDR3 reads CASSLAGGSPYEQYF. The CDR3 DNA sequence: TGTGCCAGCAGCTTGGCCGGCGGGAGCCCCTACGAGCAGTACTTC.

The CDR3 region has the DNA TGTGCCAGCAGCCGGCGGTCCGGCGGCTATGGCTACACCTTC. Amino acids: CASSRRSGGYGYTF. The J gene is TRBJ1-2, the V gene TRBV7-9; D remains unclear. CDR3 length: 14 residues. The V gene lost 5 bases and the J gene lost 4 bases, with 14 bases spanning the gap. Germline V CDR1 and CDR2: SEHNR, FQNEAQ (reference sequence).

This sequence joins TRBV12-3 or TRBV12-4 and TRBJ2-5, with 7 bases lining up with TRBD1. The CDR3 is 15 amino acids. The V and J ends lost 7 bases and 1 base, in that order; junction bases with no gene match: 9. The DNA for the CDR3 is TGTGCCAGCACCGGGACAGATAGTTTCCAAGAGACCCAGTACTTC. This encodes CASTGTDSFQETQYF.

This clonotype was observed a handful of times. V usage is TRBV6-6 and J usage is TRBJ2-3; TRBD2 might be the D (5 bases). The V end was cut by 7 bases, the J end by 6 bases, with 14 bases between. Germline values: CDR1 MNHNY, CDR2 SVGAGI (reference sequence). The CDR3 runs 13 residues. The CDR3 bases are TGTGCCAGCACCCCAACGGGGATGGATACGCAGTATTTT. The encoded protein is CASTPTGMDTQYF.

V is TRBV29-1 and J is TRBJ2-5, with TRBD2 identical over 11 bases. CDR3 length: 15 residues. Germline lookup yields CDR1 SQVTM and CDR2 ANQGSEA. V lost 7 bases to trimming and J lost 9 bases; unmatched junction nucleotides: 16. CDR3 nucleotides: TGCAGCGCATCCCGACTAGCGGGGCAGACGGGGGCCCAGTACTTC. Translated, it gives CSASRLAGQTGAQYF.

CDR3 nucleotides: TGTGCCAGCAGCCCCAAATCAAAAAGGGACACCATATATTTT. Translation: CASSPKSKRDTIYF. The genes are TRBV13 and TRBJ1-3; D gene unclear. The germline CDR1 and CDR2 sequences are PRHDT and FYEKMQ (reference sequence). The CDR3 runs 14 residues. Trimming left V 5 bases short and J 8 bases short, with 16 bases between.

This chain connects TRBV7-8 to TRBJ2-5; D is perhaps TRBD1 or TRBD2 (5 bases each). V dropped 6 bases and J dropped 3 bases, with 17 bases sitting between them. Germline assignment: CDR1 SGHVS and CDR2 FQNEAQ. The CDR3 consists of 15 residues. The CDR3 is CASSRNRGPKETQYF. The CDR3 bases are TGTGCCAGCAGTAGGAACCGGGGCCCCAAAGAGACCCAGTACTTC.

The count of this clonotype is one. This chain links TRBV28 with TRBJ2-4; 11 bases align to TRBD1. The DNA end favors TRBJ2-7, so the J call may be wrong. Per the germline V gene, CDR1 is MDHEN and CDR2 is SYDVKM. This CDR3 is built from 19 residues. The CDR3 DNA reads TGTGCCAGCAGTCAACGGAGATGGACAGGGGGCGAGGAGGGGAGCGAGCAGTACTTC. Encoded protein: CASSQRRWTGGEEGSEQYF.

This clonotype occurred a few times. The CDR3 is CSAPGTGAGEQYF. The CDR3, as DNA: TGCAGTGCACCCGGGACAGGGGCCGGGGAGCAGTACTTC. V is TRBV20-1 and J is TRBJ2-5; TRBD1 matches 10 bases. Trimming cost V 6 bases and J 11 bases; bases outside gene matches: 12. Per the germline V gene, CDR1 is DFQATT and CDR2 is SNEGSKA (reference sequence). The CDR3 is made up of 13 amino acids.

J is TRBJ2-3 and V is TRBV7-9; 10 bases are shared with TRBD1. Trimming cost V 5 bases and J 2 bases; bases outside gene matches: 13. Germline V CDR1 and CDR2: SEHNR, FQNEAQ (reference sequence). The CDR3 is made up of 18 amino acids. CDR3 region: CASSPRQGAGSATDTQYF. The DNA for the CDR3 is TGTGCCAGCAGCCCCAGACAGGGGGCGGGTTCGGCCACAGATACGCAGTATTTT.

The chain is built from TRBV29-1 and TRBJ2-7; 7 bases map to TRBD1. Germline V lookup: CDR1 SQVTM, CDR2 ANQGSEA. Germline trimming cut 4 bases from V and 1 base from J; bases unmatched to any gene: 13. The CDR3 length is 16 residues. CDR3 loop: CSVVGAVGTESYEQYF. CDR3 coding DNA: TGCAGCGTTGTGGGGGCCGTCGGGACAGAGTCCTACGAGCAGTACTTC.

The J gene is TRBJ2-1, the V gene TRBV6-4; D gene ambiguous. The V gene lost 8 bases and the J gene lost 7 bases, with 15 bases spanning the gap. CDR1 is MRHNA and CDR2 is SNTAGT in the germline V gene. The CDR3 totals 13 residues. CDR3 loop: CASRSGLGNEQFF. For the CDR3, the DNA is TGTGCCAGCCGCTCGGGTTTAGGAAATGAGCAGTTCTTC.

V gene TRBV6-2 or TRBV6-3 combines with J gene TRBJ1-2, with D maybe TRBD1 (5 bases). V gave up 6 bases and J gave up 7 bases, with 12 bases separating them. Germline CDR1 is MNHEY and CDR2 is SVGEGT. The CDR3 has 12 residues. The CDR3 spells CASRPGHGGYTF. DNA for the CDR3: TGTGCCAGCAGGCCCGGACATGGTGGCTACACCTTC.

The rearrangement joins TRBV6-1 to TRBJ2-4; the D call may be TRBD1 or TRBD2 (5 bases each). The assigned J gene may be wrong: the sequence end matches TRBJ2-7 better. Germline V gives CDR1 MNHNS, CDR2 SASEGT. The CDR3 consists of 15 residues. CDR3 region: CASSDSGTGTYEQYF. The CDR3 DNA reads as TGTGCCAGCAGTGACTCCGGGACGGGGACCTACGAGCAGTACTTC.

This clonotype was counted a few times. The chain couples TRBV11-2 to TRBJ2-5; TRBD2 matches 10 bases. Germline V gene lookup returns CDR1 SGHAT and CDR2 FQNNGV. V lost 3 bases to trimming and J lost 5 bases; unmatched junction nucleotides: 18. The CDR3 has 19 residues. The CDR3 DNA sequence: TGTGCCAGCAGCTTTTATATCCGGTCTAGCGGGAGTAGGGCGGAGACCCAGTACTTC. Its protein is CASSFYIRSSGSRAETQYF.

The rearrangement joins TRBV15 to TRBJ2-7; TRBD1 or TRBD2 may be the D gene (6 bases each). The germline gives CDR1 LNHNV, CDR2 YYDKDF (reference sequence). CDR3 length: 15 residues. V was pared by 0 bases and J by 3 bases, with 12 bases between. For the CDR3, the DNA is TGTGCCACCAGCAGAGATTCGGGGGCCATCTACGAGCAGTACTTC. Translation: CATSRDSGAIYEQYF.

In regard to this clonotype: Compared with germline, one end of the junction differs, possibly owing to a read error. J is TRBJ2-5 and V is TRBV5-1; the D gene is possibly TRBD2 (6 bases). The end of the DNA fits TRBJ2-7 better, so the J call may be wrong. This CDR3 region has 15 residues. Germline CDR1 and CDR2: SGHRS and YFSETQ. The CDR3 nucleotides read TGCGCCAGTAGCTTGGAATCGGCGGGGAACCACGAGCAGTACTTC. It specifies CASSLESAGNHEQYF.

The chain employs TRBV10-3 and TRBJ1-2; D unresolved. Germline V gene sequence: CDR1 ENHRY, CDR2 SYGVKD. With 4 bases removed from V and 1 base from J, the gap between germline ends came to 10 bases. The CDR3 runs 14 residues. CDR3 residues: CAISGQAYNYGYTF. The CDR3 nucleotides read TGTGCCATCAGTGGCCAGGCGTATAACTATGGCTACACCTTC.

The chain uses TRBV5-6 and TRBJ2-6; 7 bases agree with TRBD1. The germline V gene encodes CDR1 SGHDT and CDR2 YYEEEE. The length of the CDR3 is 15 residues. J lost 4 bases, V lost 7 bases, and 8 bases had no gene match. CDR3 region: CASLNRGHGANVLTF. The CDR3 DNA reads TGTGCCAGCTTGAATAGGGGGCACGGGGCCAACGTCCTGACTTTC. The whole variable domain, filled in from reference TRBV5-6 and TRBJ2-6, reads DAGVTQSPTHLIKTRGQQVTLRCSPKSGHDTVSWYQQALGQGPQFIFQYYEEEERQRGNFPDRFSGHQFPNYSSELNVNALLLGDSALYLCASLNRGHGANVLTFGAGSRLTVL.

The chain uses TRBV5-1 and TRBJ2-4, with 14 bases identical to TRBD2. V dropped 0 bases and J dropped 1; count of bases not matched to a gene: 9. This CDR3 has 20 amino acids. From germline, CDR1 is SGHRS and CDR2 YFSETQ. The CDR3 here is CASSLALTSGRAGAKNIQYF. For the CDR3, the DNA is TGCGCCAGCAGCTTGGCGTTGACTAGCGGGAGGGCCGGTGCCAAAAACATTCAGTACTTC. Full variable domain (rest looked up from reference TRBV5-1 and TRBJ2-4): KAGVTQTPRYLIKTRGQQVTLSCSPISGHRSVSWYQQTPGQGLQFLFEYFSETQRNKGNFPGRFSGRQFSNSRSEMNVSTLELGDSALYLCASSLALTSGRAGAKNIQYFGAGTRLSVL.

The chain is built from TRBV20-1 and TRBJ2-7; 10 nucleotides line up with TRBD1. This CDR3 has 14 amino acids. Germline V gene sequence: CDR1 DFQATT, CDR2 SNEGSKA (reference sequence). The junction had 2 bases not matched to a gene; V was cut back by 1 base and J by 2 bases. CDR3 amino acids: CSARGGTGAYEQYF. CDR3 nucleotide sequence: TGCAGTGCTAGAGGGGGGACAGGGGCCTACGAGCAGTACTTC.

The chain combines TRBV15 with TRBJ1-4; D call uncertain. The V and J ends lost 0 bases and 0 bases respectively, with 8 bases between them. The CDR3 covers 16 residues. Germline V gene data show CDR1 as LNHNV and CDR2 as YYDKDF (reference sequence). DNA of the CDR3: TGTGCCACCAGCAGAGATGGAGATGCAACTAATGAAAAACTGTTTTTT. It translates to CATSRDGDATNEKLFF.

This rearrangement joins TRBV6-5 to TRBJ1-6, with 8 bases aligning to TRBD1. The CDR3 extends over 15 amino acids. V gave up 2 bases and J gave up 8 bases; unmatched junction bases: 5. Per germline, CDR1 MNHEY and CDR2 SVGAGI. CDR3 amino acids: CASSYGDRFDSPLHF. CDR3 nucleotides: TGTGCCAGCAGTTACGGGGACAGGTTCGATTCACCCCTCCACTTT.

V gene TRBV20-1 combines with J gene TRBJ1-5; D is ambiguous. Germline-derived CDR1 and CDR2 are DFQATT and SNEGSKA (reference sequence). Trimming removed 0 bases from V and 11 bases from J, with 26 bases in between. This CDR3 is 17 amino acids long. The CDR3 protein is CSARDLNPDWRIEAQHF. As DNA, the CDR3 is TGCAGTGCTAGAGACCTGAACCCCGATTGGCGGATAGAAGCCCAGCATTTT.

The gene calls are TRBV12-3 or TRBV12-4 and TRBJ2-7; 8 nucleotides align to TRBD1. There are 14 residues in the CDR3. The junction had 9 bases not matched to a gene; V was cut back by 4 bases and J by 7 bases. CDR3 region: CASSWGTGLKEQYF. The CDR3 DNA follows: TGTGCCAGCAGTTGGGGGACAGGCTTGAAAGAGCAGTACTTC.

There are a few counts of this clonotype. The gene calls are TRBV5-1 and TRBJ2-6; D uncertain. V lost 1 base to trimming and J lost 4 bases, with 12 bases between them. The germline V gene encodes CDR1 SGHRS and CDR2 YFSETQ. This CDR3 spans 16 amino acids. CDR3 sequence: CASSLLGIAGANVLTF. CDR3 coding DNA: TGCGCCAGCAGCTTGCTGGGTATTGCGGGGGCCAACGTCCTGACTTTC.